This TCR beta chain is from a study of CD8+ T cells in alopecia areata. Overall study findings and caveats: Relative to mice, TCR sharing across patients was less clear, a difference possibly HLA-related.

Trimming at V came to 4 bases and at J to 6 bases, leaving 8 bases not matched to a gene. CDR3 length equals 16 residues. CDR1 and CDR2 from the germline V gene are SGHTA and FQGNSA. This clone was found a few times. Its antigen is currently unknown. It was cDNA, reverse transcribed from extracted RNA, that served as the sequencing template. Profiled with immunoSEQ multiplex PCR; TCRdb holds only in-frame clones, not every one. The sample consists of more than 100,000 clones, approximately 58% of them appearing once. The gene calls are TRBV7-2 and TRBJ1-4; the match to TRBD1 covers 10 bases. Sequencing was performed on CD4+ T cells sorted from blood, taken at week 0. This TCR was sampled from a human donor with alopecia areata. Here the CDR3 DNA reads TGTGCCAGCAGCTGGACCTTTGGGACAGGGGATGAAAAACTGTTTTTT. It encodes CASSWTFGTGDEKLFF.